Each of the 7 T cell receptor beta chains below was sequenced from the same sample in a study of blood T cell repertoires in COVID-19. The assay was immunoSEQ multiplex PCR, and TCRdb's table has in-frame clones only and misses some. Here the sample spans some 180,000 clones, under 85% being singletons. The sequencing sample was made of peripheral blood. The origin of the receptors is a human donor in a cohort sampled during active COVID-19.

The CDR3 nucleotides read TGTGCCAGCAGAGCGACAGGGCCCACCTACGAGCAGTACTTC. Protein: CASRATGPTYEQYF. The V and J genes are TRBV6-5 and TRBJ2-7, with 7 positions matching TRBD1. In germline, CDR1 is MNHEY, CDR2 SVGAGI. The CDR3 has 14 residues. V shed 6 bases, J shed 2 bases, and the junction held 7 bases outside the gene matches.

V is TRBV18 and J is TRBJ1-2, with D unresolved. The CDR3 sequence is 14 residues long. The V gene lost 0 bases and the J gene lost 5 bases, with 10 bases spanning the gap. Germline assignment: CDR1 KGHSH and CDR2 LQKENI. The CDR3 loop reads CASSPPAREYGYTF. CDR3 nucleotides: TGTGCCAGCTCACCACCCGCGAGAGAGTATGGCTACACCTTC. The whole variable domain, remainder taken from reference TRBV18 and TRBJ1-2, is NAGVMQNPRHLVRRRGQEARLRCSPMKGHSHVYWYRQLPEEGLKFMVYLQKENIIDESGMPKERFSAEFPKEGPSILRIQQVVRGDSAAYFCASSPPAREYGYTFGSGTRLTVV.

The chain employs TRBV29-1 and TRBJ1-2; tentatively, D is TRBD1 (6 bases). V dropped 6 bases and J dropped 1 base, with 12 bases sitting between them. CDR1 is SQVTM, CDR2 ANQGSEA, per germline. CDR3 length: 13 amino acids. The DNA for the CDR3 is TGCAGCGTGATTGGGACACTTAACTATGGCTACACCTTC. Protein product: CSVIGTLNYGYTF.

The rearrangement joins TRBV19 to TRBJ1-2; the match to TRBD1 covers 7 bases. This CDR3 is built from 18 residues. Germline CDR1 and CDR2: LNHDA and SQIVND (reference sequence). With 1 base clipped from V and 8 bases from J, the junction kept 19 bases outside the gene matches. Here the CDR3 reads CASSIASPGTAWANGYTF. In DNA form, the CDR3 reads TGTGCCAGTAGTATAGCGTCCCCGGGGACAGCCTGGGCCAACGGCTACACCTTC. Together with reference TRBV19 and TRBJ1-2, the CDR3 gives the full variable domain: DGGITQSPKYLFRKEGQNVTLSCEQNLNHDAMYWYRQDPGQGLRLIYYSQIVNDFQKGDIAEGYSVSREKKESFPLTVTSAQKNPTAFYLCASSIASPGTAWANGYTFGSGTRLTVV.

The chain combines TRBV2 with TRBJ1-2; 7 bases map to TRBD1. The J segment lost 6 bases and the V segment lost 6 bases, leaving 7 bases of the junction unmatched. This CDR3 comprises 13 residues. The germline CDR1 and CDR2 sequences are SNHLY and FYNNEI. The CDR3 nucleotides are TGTGCCAGCAGAACAGGGGTAGGGGATGGCTACACCTTC. Its protein product is CASRTGVGDGYTF.

The chain couples TRBV5-6 to TRBJ2-5, with 9 bases matching TRBD2. Per the germline V gene, CDR1 is SGHDT and CDR2 is YYEEEE. The CDR3 is 17 amino acids. J was trimmed by 1 base and V by 2 bases; bases with no gene match: 9. The CDR3 sequence is CASSFRRGGGGQETQYF. In DNA, the CDR3 is TGTGCCAGCAGCTTTCGGCGGGGGGGCGGAGGCCAAGAGACCCAGTACTTC. Drawing the rest from reference TRBV5-6 and TRBJ2-5, the complete variable domain is DAGVTQSPTHLIKTRGQQVTLRCSPKSGHDTVSWYQQALGQGPQFIFQYYEEEERQRGNFPDRFSGHQFPNYSSELNVNALLLGDSALYLCASSFRRGGGGQETQYFGPGTRLLVL.

This rearrangement joins TRBV10-1 to TRBJ1-2; 9 bases match TRBD1. The CDR3 extends over 12 amino acids. Trimming cost V 9 bases and J 4 bases; bases outside gene matches: 3. The V gene's germline CDR1 is WNHNN and CDR2 SYGVQD (reference sequence). The DNA for the CDR3 is TGCGCCAGAGGGACAGGGCCCTATGGCTACACCTTC. Protein product: CARGTGPYGYTF.